This T cell receptor beta chain appears in the sequencing data of a study of blood T cell repertoires in COVID-19. As for the study in general: From the United States, Italy and Spain came samples of acute and convalescent COVID-19.

In terms of age and location, participants ranged from about 18 to 89 years and lived in under 30 US areas. Categorization into cohorts depended on clinical history that participants reported. Source study methods: How many nucleated cells were present was estimated from reference gene primer amplification. The assay was immunoSEQ multiplex PCR, and TCRdb's table has in-frame clones only and misses some. V and J calls and clone size are as listed in that table; D and trimming were resolved from the DNA. The sample includes 370,000 or so clones, 80% to 90% seen only once; the top ten take 1% to 1.5%. The receptor's source is a man aged 25-40 years who had recovered from COVID-19. Sequenced sample: PBMCs or T cells enriched from blood (not recorded which).

The CDR3 nucleotides are TGCAGTGCTCCGTTTGGGAGTGAGCAGTTCTTC. This codes for CSAPFGSEQFF. V usage is TRBV20-1 and J usage is TRBJ2-1, with a possible D match to TRBD2 (5 bases). The V end was cut by 5 bases, the J end by 9 bases, with 11 bases between. In germline, CDR1 is DFQATT, CDR2 SNEGSKA (reference sequence). CDR3 length equals 11 residues.